Listed here are 10 T cell receptor beta chains from one sample, sequenced in a study of Ad26.COV2.S vaccination and SARS-CoV-2 variants. Treatment described: around 19 received Ad26.COV2.S at low or high dose, single or two shots; five or six received placebo; per-sample allocation not given. Repertoires come from day 63 after the first vaccine or placebo injection. TCRdb's copy holds only in-frame clones and misses some; the assay was immunoSEQ multiplex PCR. This table holds fewer than 400,000 clones, 85% to 90% found once. Specimen: peripheral blood, collected in a trial of Ad26.COV2.S vaccine versus placebo. These receptors all stem from a person between 18 and 65 years old who received the Ad26.COV2.S COVID-19 vaccine or a placebo.

This chain connects TRBV3-1 (or the pseudogene TRBV3-2) to TRBJ2-5; 9 nucleotides align to TRBD2. Trimming took 7 bases from V and 6 from J; bases not matched to a gene: 9. Per germline, CDR1 LGHDT and CDR2 YNNKEL (reference sequence). The CDR3 consists of 14 residues. The CDR3 loop reads CASIGRGGGKTQYF. CDR3 bases: TGTGCCAGCATAGGGCGGGGGGGCGGAAAGACCCAGTACTTC.

This clone came up a few times. The chain carries TRBV10-3 and TRBJ1-1; D remains ambiguous. Germline V CDR1 and CDR2: ENHRY, SYGVKD. V lost 4 bases, J lost 0 bases, and 6 bases lay in between. The CDR3 sequence is 13 residues long. CDR3 sequence reads: CAISVGLNTEAFF. DNA of the CDR3: TGTGCCATCAGTGTGGGATTGAACACTGAAGCTTTCTTT.

The chain recombines TRBV3-1 (or the pseudogene TRBV3-2) with TRBJ2-5; D unresolved. This CDR3 spans 14 amino acids. CDR1 is LGHDT and CDR2 is YNNKEL in the germline V gene (reference sequence). Trimming stripped 3 bases from V and 5 bases from J, with 13 bases between. CDR3 protein: CASSQRSSGETQYF. The DNA for the CDR3 is TGTGCCAGCAGCCAGAGGTCTTCTGGGGAGACCCAGTACTTC.

The CDR3 reads CASTKNLRGFSGNTIYF. CDR3 DNA sequence: TGTGCCAGCACCAAAAACCTAAGGGGGTTCTCTGGAAACACCATATATTTT. The rearrangement links TRBV6-4 to TRBJ1-3; the D gene is possibly TRBD1 (6 bases). Looked up from germline, CDR1 is MRHNA and CDR2 is SNTAGT. This CDR3 is 17 amino acids long. V was clipped by 7 bases and J by 0 bases, with 19 bases between them.

The V call is TRBV2, the J call TRBJ2-7; no clear D. From germline, CDR1 is SNHLY and CDR2 FYNNEI. V was pared by 6 bases and J by 6 bases, with 12 bases between. The CDR3 has 12 amino acids. CDR3 protein: CASSDDTGEQYF. DNA of the CDR3: TGTGCCAGCAGCGACGACACCGGCGAGCAGTACTTC.

With respect to this clone: Other DNA sequences from this sample encode an identical CDR3 as well. The chain combines TRBV10-3 with TRBJ1-2, with no clear D. With 3 bases removed from V and 0 bases from J, the gap between germline ends came to 5 bases. The CDR3 is 13 amino acids. Germline V gene lookup returns CDR1 ENHRY and CDR2 SYGVKD. The CDR3 DNA sequence: TGTGCCATCAGTGAAGCAGCTAACTATGGCTACACCTTC. It yields the protein CAISEAANYGYTF.

The chain uses TRBV6-2 or TRBV6-3 and TRBJ1-5; TRBD1 might be the D (5 bases). Trimming removed 4 bases from V and 0 bases from J, with 16 bases in between. CDR3 length: 17 residues. Germline loops: CDR1 MNHEY, CDR2 SVGEGT. The CDR3 reads CASSSLRGRISNQPQHF. The CDR3, as DNA: TGTGCCAGCAGTTCACTCCGGGGACGAATTAGCAATCAGCCCCAGCATTTT.

The chain recombines TRBV2 with TRBJ1-2; no clear D gene. This CDR3 has 14 residues. Germline V gene sequence: CDR1 SNHLY, CDR2 FYNNEI. The V end was cut by 1 base, the J end by 6 bases, with 12 bases between. The CDR3: CASSEVFRRNGYTF. The DNA of the CDR3 is TGTGCCAGCAGTGAAGTGTTTAGGAGGAATGGCTACACCTTC.

The chain links TRBV19 to TRBJ1-1; D uncertain. The ends were cut back, 7 bases at V and 5 bases at J, with 8 bases in the middle. There are 11 residues in the CDR3. The germline CDR1 and CDR2 sequences are LNHDA and SQIVND (reference sequence). CDR3 coding DNA: TGTGCCAGTAATTGGGGAACTGAAGCTTTCTTT. Amino acids: CASNWGTEAFF. Filled out from reference TRBV19 and TRBJ1-1, the complete variable domain reads DGGITQSPKYLFRKEGQNVTLSCEQNLNHDAMYWYRQDPGQGLRLIYYSQIVNDFQKGDIAEGYSVSREKKESFPLTVTSAQKNPTAFYLCASNWGTEAFFGQGTRLTVV.

The sample holds one count of this clone. The chain couples TRBV5-5 to TRBJ1-1; no reliable D call. Germline V gives CDR1 SGHKS, CDR2 YYEKEE (reference sequence). The CDR3 has 14 amino acids. V shed 3 bases and J shed 2 bases, with 11 bases lying between them. CDR3 in DNA: TGTGCCAGCAGCTCTGGACTGACAAACACTGAAGCTTTCTTT. This sequence encodes CASSSGLTNTEAFF.